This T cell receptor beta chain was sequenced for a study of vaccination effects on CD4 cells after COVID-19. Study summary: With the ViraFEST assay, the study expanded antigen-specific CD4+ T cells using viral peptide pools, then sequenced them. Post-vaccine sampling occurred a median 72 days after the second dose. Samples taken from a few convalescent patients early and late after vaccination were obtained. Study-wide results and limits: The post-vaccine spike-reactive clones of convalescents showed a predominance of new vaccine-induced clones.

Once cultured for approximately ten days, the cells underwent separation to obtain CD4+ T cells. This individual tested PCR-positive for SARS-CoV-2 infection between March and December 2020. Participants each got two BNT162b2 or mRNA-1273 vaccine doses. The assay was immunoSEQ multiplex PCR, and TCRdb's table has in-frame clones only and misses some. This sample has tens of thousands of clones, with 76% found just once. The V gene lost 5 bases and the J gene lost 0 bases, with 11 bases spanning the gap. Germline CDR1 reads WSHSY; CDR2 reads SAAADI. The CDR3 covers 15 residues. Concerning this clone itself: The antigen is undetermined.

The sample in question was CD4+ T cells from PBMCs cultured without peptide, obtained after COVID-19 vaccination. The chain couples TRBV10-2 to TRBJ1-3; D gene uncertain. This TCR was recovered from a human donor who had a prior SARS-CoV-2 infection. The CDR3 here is CASSLEGHSGNTIYF. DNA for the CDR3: TGCGCCAGCAGTCTAGAGGGTCACTCTGGAAACACCATATATTTT.